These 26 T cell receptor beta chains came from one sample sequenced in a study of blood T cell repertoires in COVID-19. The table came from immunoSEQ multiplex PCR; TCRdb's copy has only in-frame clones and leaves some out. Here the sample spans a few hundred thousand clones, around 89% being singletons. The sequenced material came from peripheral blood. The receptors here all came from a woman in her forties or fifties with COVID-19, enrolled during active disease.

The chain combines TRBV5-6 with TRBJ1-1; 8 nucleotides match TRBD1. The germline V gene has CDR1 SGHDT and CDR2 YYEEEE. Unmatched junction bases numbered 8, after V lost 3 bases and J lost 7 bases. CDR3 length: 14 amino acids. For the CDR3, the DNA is TGTGCCAGCAGCTCGCACAGGGGGAGGGGTGAAGCTTTCTTT. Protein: CASSSHRGRGEAFF.

The CDR3 spells CASRRPGTGVGNTIYF. CDR3 in DNA: TGTGCCAGCAGGCGTCCCGGGACAGGGGTCGGAAACACCATATATTTT. The rearrangement links TRBV11-2 to TRBJ1-3, with 10 bases fitting TRBD1. The germline CDR1 and CDR2 sequences are SGHAT and FQNNGV. The J segment lost 4 bases and the V segment lost 6 bases, leaving 9 bases of the junction unmatched. The CDR3 has 16 amino acids.

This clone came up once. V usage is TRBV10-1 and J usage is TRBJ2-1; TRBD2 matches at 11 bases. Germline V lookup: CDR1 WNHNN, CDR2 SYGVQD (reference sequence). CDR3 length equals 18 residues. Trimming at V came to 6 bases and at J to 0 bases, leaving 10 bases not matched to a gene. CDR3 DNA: TGCGCCAGCAGCGATACGACTAGCGGGATCCCCTCCTACAATGAGCAGTTCTTC. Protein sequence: CASSDTTSGIPSYNEQFF.

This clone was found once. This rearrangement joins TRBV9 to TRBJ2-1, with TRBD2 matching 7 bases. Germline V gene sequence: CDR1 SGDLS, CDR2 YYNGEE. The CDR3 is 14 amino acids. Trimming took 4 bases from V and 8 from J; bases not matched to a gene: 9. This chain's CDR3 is CASSPWGRADEQFF. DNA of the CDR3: TGTGCCAGCAGCCCTTGGGGGAGGGCCGATGAGCAGTTCTTC.

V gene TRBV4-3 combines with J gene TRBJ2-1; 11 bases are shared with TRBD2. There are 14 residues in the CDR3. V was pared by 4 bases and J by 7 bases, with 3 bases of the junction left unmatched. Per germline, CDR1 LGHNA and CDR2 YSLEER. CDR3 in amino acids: CASSLRTSGNEQFF. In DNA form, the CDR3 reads TGCGCCAGCAGCCTACGGACTAGCGGGAATGAGCAGTTCTTC.

The CDR3 here is CASRNGPGVRGNTQYF. DNA for the CDR3: TGTGCCAGCAGGAATGGACCCGGGGTTCGGGGAAATACGCAGTATTTT. The chain uses TRBV7-2 and TRBJ2-3; D perhaps matches TRBD2 (5 bases). Germline lookup yields CDR1 SGHTA and CDR2 FQGNSA. This CDR3 has 16 residues. Trimming shortened V by 6 bases and J by 7 bases, and 23 bases separated the two germline ends.

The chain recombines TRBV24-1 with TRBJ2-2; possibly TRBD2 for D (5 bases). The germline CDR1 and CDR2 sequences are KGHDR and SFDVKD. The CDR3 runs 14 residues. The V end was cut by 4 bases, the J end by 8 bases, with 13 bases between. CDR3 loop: CATSETRPTGELFF. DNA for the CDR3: TGTGCCACCAGTGAAACTAGGCCCACGGGGGAGCTGTTTTTT.

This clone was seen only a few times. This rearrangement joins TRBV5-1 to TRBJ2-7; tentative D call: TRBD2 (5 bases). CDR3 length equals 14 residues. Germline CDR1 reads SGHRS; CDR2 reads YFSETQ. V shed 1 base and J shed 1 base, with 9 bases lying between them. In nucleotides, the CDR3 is TGCGCCAGCAGCTTGTTGCCGGGATCCTACGAGCAGTACTTC. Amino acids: CASSLLPGSYEQYF. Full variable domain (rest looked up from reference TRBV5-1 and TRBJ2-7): KAGVTQTPRYLIKTRGQQVTLSCSPISGHRSVSWYQQTPGQGLQFLFEYFSETQRNKGNFPGRFSGRQFSNSRSEMNVSTLELGDSALYLCASSLLPGSYEQYFGPGTRLTVT.

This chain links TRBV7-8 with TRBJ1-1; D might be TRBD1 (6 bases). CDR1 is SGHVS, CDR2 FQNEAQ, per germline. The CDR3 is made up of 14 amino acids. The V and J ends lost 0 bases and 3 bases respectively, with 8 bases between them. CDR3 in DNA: TGTGCCAGCAGCTTAGCACAGGGATACACTGAAGCTTTCTTT. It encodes CASSLAQGYTEAFF.

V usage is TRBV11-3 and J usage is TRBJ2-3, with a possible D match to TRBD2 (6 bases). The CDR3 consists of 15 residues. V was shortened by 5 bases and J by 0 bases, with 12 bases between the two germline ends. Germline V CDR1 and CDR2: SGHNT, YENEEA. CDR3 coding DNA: TGTGCCAGCAGCCACTCAGCGGGTAGCACAGATACGCAGTATTTT. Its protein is CASSHSAGSTDTQYF.

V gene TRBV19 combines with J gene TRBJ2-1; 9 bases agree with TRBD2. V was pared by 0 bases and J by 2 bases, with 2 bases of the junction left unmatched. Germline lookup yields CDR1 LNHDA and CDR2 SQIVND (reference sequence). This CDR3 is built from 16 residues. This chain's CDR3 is CASSIEASGTYNEQFF. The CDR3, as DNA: TGTGCCAGTAGTATAGAGGCTAGCGGGACCTACAATGAGCAGTTCTTC.

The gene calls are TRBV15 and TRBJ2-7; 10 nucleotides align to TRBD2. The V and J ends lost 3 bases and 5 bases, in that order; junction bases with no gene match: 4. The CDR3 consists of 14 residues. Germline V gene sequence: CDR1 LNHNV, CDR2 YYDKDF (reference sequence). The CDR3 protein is CATSSSGRFDEQYF. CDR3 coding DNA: TGTGCCACCAGCAGTAGCGGGAGGTTCGACGAGCAGTACTTC.

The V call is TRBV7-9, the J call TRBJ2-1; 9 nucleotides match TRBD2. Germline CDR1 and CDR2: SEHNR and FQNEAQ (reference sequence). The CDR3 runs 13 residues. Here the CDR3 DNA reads TGTGCTTTAGCGGGAGCAGCCGGCAATGAGCAGTTCTTC. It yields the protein CALAGAAGNEQFF.

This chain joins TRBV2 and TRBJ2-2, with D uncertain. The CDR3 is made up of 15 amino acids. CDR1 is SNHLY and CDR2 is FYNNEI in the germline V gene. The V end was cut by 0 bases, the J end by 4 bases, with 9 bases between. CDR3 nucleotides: TGTGCCAGCAGTGAAGCCCGACGGAGCACCGGGGAGCTGTTTTTT. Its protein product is CASSEARRSTGELFF.

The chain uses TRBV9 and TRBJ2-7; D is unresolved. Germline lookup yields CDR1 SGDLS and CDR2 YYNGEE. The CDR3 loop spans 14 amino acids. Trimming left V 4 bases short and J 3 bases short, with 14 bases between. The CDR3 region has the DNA TGTGCCAGCAGCTCAAAAGTAACAGACTACGAGCAGTACTTC. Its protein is CASSSKVTDYEQYF.

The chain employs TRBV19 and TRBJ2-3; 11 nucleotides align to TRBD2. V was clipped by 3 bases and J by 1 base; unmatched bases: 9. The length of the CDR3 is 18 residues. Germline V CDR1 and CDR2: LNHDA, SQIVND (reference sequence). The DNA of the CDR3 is TGTGCCAGTAGTATGAGGCTAGCGGGAGGTCAACGCACAGATACGCAGTATTTT. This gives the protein CASSMRLAGGQRTDTQYF.

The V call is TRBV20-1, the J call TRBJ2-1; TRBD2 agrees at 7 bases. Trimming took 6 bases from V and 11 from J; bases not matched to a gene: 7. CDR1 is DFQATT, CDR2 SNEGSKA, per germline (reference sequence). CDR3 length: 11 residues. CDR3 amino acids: CSAAGTNQQFF. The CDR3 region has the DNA TGCAGTGCGGCTGGGACTAATCAGCAGTTCTTC.

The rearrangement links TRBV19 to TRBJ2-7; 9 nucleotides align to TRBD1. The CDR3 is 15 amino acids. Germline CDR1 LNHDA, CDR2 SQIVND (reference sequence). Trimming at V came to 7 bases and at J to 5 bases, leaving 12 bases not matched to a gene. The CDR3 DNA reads TGTGCCAGTACCAGCCATAGGACAGGGGCTCACGAGCAGTACTTC. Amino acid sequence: CASTSHRTGAHEQYF.

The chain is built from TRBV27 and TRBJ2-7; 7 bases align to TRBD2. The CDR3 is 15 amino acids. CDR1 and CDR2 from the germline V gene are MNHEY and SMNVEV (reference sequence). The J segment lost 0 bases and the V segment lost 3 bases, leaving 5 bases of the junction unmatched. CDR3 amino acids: CASSFRLAVSYEQYF. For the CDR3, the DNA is TGTGCCAGCAGTTTCCGCCTAGCGGTCTCCTACGAGCAGTACTTC.

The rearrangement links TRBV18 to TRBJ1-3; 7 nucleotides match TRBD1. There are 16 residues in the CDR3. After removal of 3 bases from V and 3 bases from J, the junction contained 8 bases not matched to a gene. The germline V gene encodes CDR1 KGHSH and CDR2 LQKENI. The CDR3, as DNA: TGTGCCAGCTCACCCCAGAAATGGACAGGTGGAAACACCATATATTTT. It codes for CASSPQKWTGGNTIYF.

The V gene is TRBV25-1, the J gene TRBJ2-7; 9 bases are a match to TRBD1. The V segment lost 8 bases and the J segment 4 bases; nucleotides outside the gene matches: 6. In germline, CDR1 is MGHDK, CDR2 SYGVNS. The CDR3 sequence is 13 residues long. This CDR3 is CASGGTGFYEQYF. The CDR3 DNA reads TGTGCCAGCGGAGGGACAGGGTTTTACGAGCAGTACTTC.

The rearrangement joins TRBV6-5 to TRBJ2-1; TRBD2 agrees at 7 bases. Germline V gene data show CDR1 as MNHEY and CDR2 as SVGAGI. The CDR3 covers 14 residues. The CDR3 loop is CATSREGYYNEQFF. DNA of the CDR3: TGTGCGACGAGCAGGGAGGGGTACTACAATGAGCAGTTCTTC.

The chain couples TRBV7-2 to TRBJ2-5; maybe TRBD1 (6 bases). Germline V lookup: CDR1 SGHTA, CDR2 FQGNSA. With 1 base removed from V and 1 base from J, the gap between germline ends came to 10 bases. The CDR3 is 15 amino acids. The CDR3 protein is CASSLVGQSQETQYF. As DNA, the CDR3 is TGTGCCAGCAGCTTAGTTGGACAGTCCCAAGAGACCCAGTACTTC.

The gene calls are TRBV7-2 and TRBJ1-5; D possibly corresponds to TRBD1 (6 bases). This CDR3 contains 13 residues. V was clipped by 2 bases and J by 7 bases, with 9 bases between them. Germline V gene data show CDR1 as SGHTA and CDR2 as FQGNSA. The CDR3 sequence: CASSLYREQPQHF. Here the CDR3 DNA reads TGTGCCAGCAGCTTATACAGGGAGCAGCCCCAGCATTTT.

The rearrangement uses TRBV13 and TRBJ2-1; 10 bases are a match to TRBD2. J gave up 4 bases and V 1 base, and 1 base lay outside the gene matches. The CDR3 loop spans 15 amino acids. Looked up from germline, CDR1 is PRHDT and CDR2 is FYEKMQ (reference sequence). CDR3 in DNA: TGTGCCAGCAGCTTAGAAGCGGGAGGGTACAATGAGCAGTTCTTC. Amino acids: CASSLEAGGYNEQFF.

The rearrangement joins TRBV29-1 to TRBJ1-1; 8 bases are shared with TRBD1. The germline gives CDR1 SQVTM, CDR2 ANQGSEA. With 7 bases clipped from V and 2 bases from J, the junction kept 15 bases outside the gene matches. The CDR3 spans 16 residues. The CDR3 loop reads CSALKEQGVRNTEAFF. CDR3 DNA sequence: TGCAGCGCCCTCAAAGAACAGGGGGTAAGAAACACTGAAGCTTTCTTT.